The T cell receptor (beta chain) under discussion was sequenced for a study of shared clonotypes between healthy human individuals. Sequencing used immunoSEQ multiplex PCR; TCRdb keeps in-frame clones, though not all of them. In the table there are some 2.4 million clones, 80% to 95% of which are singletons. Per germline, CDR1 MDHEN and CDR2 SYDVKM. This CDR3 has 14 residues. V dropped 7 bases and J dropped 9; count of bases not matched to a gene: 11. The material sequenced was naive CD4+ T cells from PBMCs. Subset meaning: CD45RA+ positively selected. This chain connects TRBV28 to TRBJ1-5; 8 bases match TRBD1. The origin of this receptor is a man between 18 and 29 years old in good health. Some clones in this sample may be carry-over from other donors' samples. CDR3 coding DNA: TGTGCCAGCACATCAGGGGGCGAAGGGTGGCCCCAGCATTTT. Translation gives CASTSGGEGWPQHF.